What follows is one T cell receptor beta chain and its context. The target antigen is unknown. The source of the sample is a study of CD8+ T cells in alopecia areata. On the study more broadly: The duration of tofacitinib was 6 to 18 months, with 6 months off drug afterward. Study results and caveats: When scalp samples are sequenced, resident alphabeta T cells of normal skin are also captured.

This CDR3 contains 14 residues. Trimming removed 5 bases from V and 8 bases from J; junction bases left unmatched: 6. Germline CDR1 reads MNHEY; CDR2 reads SVGAGI. Investigators isolated RNA and reverse transcribed it into cDNA to act as the sequencing template. Clones were sequenced by immunoSEQ multiplex PCR, and TCRdb holds only the in-frame ones, with some missing. The data show over 110,000 clones, approximately 50% seen once. CD4+ and CD8+ T cells were sorted from PBMCs stained for CD3, CD4 and CD8. This sequence was found in a human donor with alopecia areata. Sequenced here: CD4+ T cells sorted from blood, sampled at week 0. The chain carries TRBV6-5 and TRBJ1-4; TRBD1 aligns across 9 bases. For the CDR3, the DNA is TGTGCCAGCAGTGAGGGACAGGGAAGCGAAAAACTGTTTTTT. This translates into CASSEGQGSEKLFF.